This T cell receptor beta chain is from a study of blood T cell dynamics during melanoma immunotherapy (dated by TCRdb to about 2020). In the study overall: Patients with metastatic melanoma were treated with first-line pembrolizumab or nivolumab plus ipilimumab as standard of care in the United Kingdom. To find early correlates of response, the study profiled the peripheral T cell receptor repertoires of patients with metastatic melanoma both before and after one cycle of checkpoint inhibitor therapy. A training cohort was formed from consecutive patients, and a further independent group of patients from the same centre was pooled into an external validation set.

As to this clone: Its antigen remains undetermined. Base quality data are lacking; no much larger clone is found one base away.

The sample's time point label, decoded: week 3, after first cycle of checkpoint inhibitor. Blood samples were collected before treatment (T0) and at week 3 (W3), after the first cycle of checkpoint blockade. Except for a couple of patients with rapid clinical progression, response was assessed 12 weeks after the first infusion by RECIST 1.1; disease control meant complete response, partial response or stable disease. Patients were excluded for prior systemic cancer treatment, concomitant immunosuppressant therapy or synchronous other active malignancies. TCR beta was sequenced in both bulk PBMC and plasma cell-free DNA in order to track circulating cells as well as T cell turnover. PBMC were isolated from blood with Lymphoprep and SepMate tubes, followed by red cell lysis. QIAamp DNA Blood Mini kits were used to extract DNA from PBMC and from sorted T cell subsets. For every bulk PBMC sample, a fixed 350 ng of DNA was loaded. TCR beta CDR3 sequences were amplified from genomic DNA using the immunoSEQ TCRb Assay kit according to manufacturer instructions. The KAPA Library Quantification Kit for Illumina platforms was used to quantify pooled libraries by qPCR. Sequencing of the pooled libraries was done on an Illumina NextSeq 500, with clustering at 0.6-1.1 pM. The paper's processing steps were these. TCR data were analyzed with immunoSEQ ANALYZER and the R LymphoSeq package. A rearrangement efficiency score was calculated as productive divided by the sum of productive and non-productive CDR3 sequences. Clonality was assessed using the Gini coefficient and diversity using the Renyi index at alpha=1, with pairwise comparisons between timepoints within each patient. In LymphoSeq, clonal relatedness was computed with an edit distance of 3 and repertoire similarity was computed with the Bhattacharyya coefficient. To classify response, a linear discriminant analysis based on week-3 changes in clonality and diversity was built using the R MASS and caret packages. TCRdb obtained this table from immuneACCESS and retained in-frame rearrangements with V and J assigned. These tables miss some clones; where compared with another copy, unresolved V genes account for less than half of the shortfall, and the remainder is unexplained. The V and J calls and clone size come from that table; D and trimming were worked out from the DNA. This sample comprises 8,000 to 13,000 clones, about 85% of them detected only once. The ten most abundant clones make up less than 5% of the sample.

Broad study findings and their caveats: A bifurcated reorganization of the PBMC repertoire at W3, with increased clonality or increased diversity, was observed in patients who later achieved disease control, unlike in progressors. The relatively small sample size was acknowledged as a potential limitation on generalization of the results. Whether the T cell clones driving repertoire changes were melanoma-specific or reflected general immune activation could not be determined in the study.

The origin of this receptor is a human donor with melanoma. Sequenced here: blood, sampled from a patient treated with checkpoint blockade.

The CDR3: CASSPKGTSVETQYF. The sequenced DNA: TGTGCCAGCTCACCGAAAGGGACTAGCGTTGAGACCCAGTACTTC. The chain links TRBV18 with TRBJ2-5; 10 middle bases align to TRBD2. Inclusive of the bounding cysteine and phenylalanine, the CDR3 is 15 residues long. Only the CDR3 region is kept as DNA, spanning 45 bases read in frame from base 1. The CDR1 and CDR2 encoded by the germline V gene are KGHSH and LQKENI. V has 3 bases trimmed and J has 5 bases trimmed; junction bases matching no gene number 6.